Detailed here is one T cell receptor (beta chain). Per germline, CDR1 SGHTA and CDR2 FQGTGA. V lost 3 bases, J lost 2 bases, and 16 bases lay in between. The CDR3 length is 16 residues. This sample was included in a study of T cell responses to AZD1222 COVID-19 vaccine. Data came from immunoSEQ multiplex PCR; TCRdb stores just in-frame clones and leaves some out. The sample carries 150,000 to 200,000 clones, nearly 95% recorded once. This material consisted of peripheral blood, taken on day 0 of AZD1222 vaccination. V is TRBV7-3 and J is TRBJ2-5; the D is unclear. This TCR was sampled from an adult in good health. The CDR3 DNA reads as TGTGCCAGCAGCTTCCCCCCTCAGGTCTGGCAAGAGACCCAGTACTTC. It encodes CASSFPPQVWQETQYF. Full variable domain (rest looked up from reference TRBV7-3 and TRBJ2-5): GAGVSQTPSNKVTEKGKYVELRCDPISGHTALYWYRQSLGQGPEFLIYFQGTGAADDSGLPNDRFFAVRPEGSVSTLKIQRTERGDSAVYLCASSFPPQVWQETQYFGPGTRLLVL.